These T cell receptor beta chains were read from a single sample in a study of cytomegalovirus exposure and HLA in healthy donors. TCRdb's copy holds only in-frame clones and misses some; the assay was immunoSEQ multiplex PCR. The sample has some 130,000 clones, around 63% seen once. The sequenced sample consisted of PBMCs. The receptors come from a human donor in good health. Both conserved end residues are part of each CDR3. The D gene is left open where the match is weak. Where a row states a size, it is once, few, many or the class of an expanded clone; other rows omit it.

d_gene	v_gene	abundance	j_gene	CDR3aa	CDR3nt
TRBD1	TRBV27	few	TRBJ1-2	CASSLSPGQGGYGYTF	TGTGCCAGCAGTTTATCGCCGGGACAGGGAGGCTATGGCTACACCTTC
TRBD1	TRBV9	few	TRBJ2-7	CASSVPQGADEQYF	TGTGCCAGCAGCGTCCCCCAGGGGGCCGACGAGCAGTACTTC
-	TRBV25-1	-	TRBJ1-4	CASSEEGIRAKLFF	TGTGCCAGCAGTGAAGAGGGTATTCGTGCAAAACTGTTTTTT
TRBD1	TRBV5-6	-	TRBJ1-2	CASSLWGTENYGYTF	TGTGCCAGCAGCTTGTGGGGGACAGAAAACTATGGCTACACCTTC
-	TRBV28	-	TRBJ1-5	CASSFPPRQPQHF	TGTGCCAGCAGTTTCCCTCCGCGGCAGCCCCAGCATTTT
-	TRBV7-2	-	TRBJ1-2	CASSLEGSGSGYTF	TGTGCCAGCAGCTTAGAGGGCTCGGGGAGTGGCTACACCTTC
TRBD2	TRBV19	-	TRBJ2-4	CASSIAGLADTKNIQYF	TGTGCCAGTAGTATAGCGGGACTAGCGGACACCAAAAACATTCAGTACTTC
TRBD1	TRBV11-3	-	TRBJ1-5	CASSFKTTGAVSNQPQHF	TGTGCCAGCAGCTTCAAGACCACAGGGGCCGTTAGCAATCAGCCCCAGCATTTT
TRBD2	TRBV18	-	TRBJ2-1	CASSPLVRLAGTYNEQFF	TGTGCCAGCTCACCACTGGTTAGACTAGCGGGAACCTACAATGAGCAGTTCTTC
-	TRBV4-1	-	TRBJ2-5	CASSPTGETQYF	TGCGCCAGCAGCCCAACCGGGGAGACCCAGTACTTC
TRBD1	TRBV23-1	-	TRBJ2-1	CASSQGQGSYNEQFF	TGCGCCAGCAGTCAAGGACAGGGGTCCTACAATGAGCAGTTCTTC
TRBD2	TRBV28	-	TRBJ2-1	CASTPAGLVYNEQFF	TGTGCCAGCACACCCGCGGGACTAGTATACAATGAGCAGTTCTTC
-	TRBV5-1	-	TRBJ2-5	CASSQGFGRGETQYF	TGCGCCAGCAGCCAAGGGTTTGGGCGAGGGGAGACCCAGTACTTC
-	TRBV11-3	-	TRBJ1-4	CASSLDGVEGNEKLFF	TGTGCCAGCAGCTTAGACGGAGTGGAGGGTAATGAAAAACTGTTTTTT
TRBD1	TRBV29-1	-	TRBJ2-7	CSARSGQGYSYEQYF	TGCAGCGCCAGATCGGGACAGGGGTATTCGTACGAGCAGTACTTC
-	TRBV15	few	TRBJ1-1	CATSRPTLNTEAFF	TGTGCCACCAGCAGGCCCACACTGAACACTGAAGCTTTCTTT
TRBD2	TRBV5-1	-	TRBJ2-7	CASSPGLAGSYEQYF	TGCGCCAGCAGCCCGGGACTAGCAGGGTCCTACGAGCAGTACTTC
-	TRBV4-3	-	TRBJ1-1	CASSQDRQGNTEAFF	TGCGCCAGCAGCCAAGATAGGCAGGGTAACACTGAAGCTTTCTTT
TRBD2	TRBV5-1	-	TRBJ2-1	CASSLGASGMNEQFF	TGCGCCAGCAGCTTGGGGGCTAGCGGGATGAATGAGCAGTTCTTC
-	TRBV19	-	TRBJ2-7	CASSIGRGQGPHCF	TGTGCCAGTAGTATCGGGAGGGGACAGGGCCCCCATTGCTTC
TRBD1	TRBV6-1	-	TRBJ2-7	CASSDPDRAYEQYF	TGTGCCAGCAGTGATCCGGACAGGGCTTACGAGCAGTACTTC
-	TRBV4-2	-	TRBJ2-5	CASSQEAASQETQYF	TGTGCCAGCAGCCAGGAAGCGGCATCCCAAGAGACCCAGTACTTC
-	TRBV19	few	TRBJ2-1	CASSQAPEQFF	TGTGCCAGTAGTCAAGCCCCTGAGCAGTTCTTC
TRBD1	TRBV2	-	TRBJ1-2	CASIDRVSPYGYTF	TGTGCCAGCATTGACAGGGTGTCTCCGTATGGCTACACCTTC
-	TRBV7-9	-	TRBJ2-3	CASSPLAGNSDTQYF	TGTGCCAGCAGCCCCCTGGCGGGAAACTCCGATACGCAGTATTTT
-	TRBV29-1	-	TRBJ1-5	CSVESENQPQHF	TGCAGCGTTGAGTCCGAGAATCAGCCCCAGCATTTT
TRBD1	TRBV5-6	-	TRBJ2-7	CASSPQGVRYEQYF	TGTGCCAGCAGCCCACAGGGGGTAAGGTACGAGCAGTACTTC
-	TRBV7-3	-	TRBJ2-2	CASSPPGNTGELFF	TGTGCCAGCAGCCCCCCCGGGAACACCGGGGAGCTGTTTTTT
TRBD2	TRBV5-4	-	TRBJ2-7	CASSSPRVTSAYEQYF	TGTGCCAGCAGCTCTCCTAGGGTGACTAGCGCCTACGAGCAGTACTTC
TRBD1	TRBV28	-	TRBJ1-2	CASRNTGTGTYGYTF	TGTGCCAGCAGGAACACCGGGACAGGGACCTATGGCTACACCTTC
TRBD2	TRBV4-1	-	TRBJ2-5	CASSQSFGGYGETQYF	TGCGCCAGCAGCCAAAGCTTCGGGGGGTACGGAGAGACCCAGTACTTC
TRBD1	TRBV4-1	-	TRBJ2-7	CASSQPATGFYEQYF	TGCGCCAGCAGCCAACCCGCGACAGGGTTTTACGAGCAGTACTTC
-	TRBV5-4	once	TRBJ2-2	CASSLQGVAGELFF	TGTGCCAGCAGCTTGCAAGGGGTGGCCGGGGAGCTGTTTTTT
-	TRBV18	-	TRBJ2-7	CASSAQGPPEQYF	TGTGCCAGCTCGGCGCAGGGGCCTCCCGAGCAGTACTTC
-	TRBV10-3	-	TRBJ2-1	CAITREGYNEQFF	TGTGCCATCACCCGGGAAGGGTACAATGAGCAGTTCTTC
-	TRBV6-1	-	TRBJ2-5	CASSEAGREETQYF	TGTGCCAGCAGTGAAGCAGGCAGGGAAGAGACCCAGTACTTC
-	TRBV15	few	TRBJ1-6	CATSRGGNAVVSPLHF	TGTGCCACCAGCAGGGGGGGGAACGCCGTGGTTTCACCCCTCCACTTT
TRBD1	TRBV6-5	-	TRBJ1-2	CASRPTGGVDGYTF	TGTGCCAGCAGGCCGACAGGGGGCGTGGATGGCTACACCTTC
-	TRBV10-3	few	TRBJ2-1	CAISESWGAEGEQFF	TGTGCCATCAGTGAGTCGTGGGGAGCGGAGGGTGAGCAGTTCTTC
-	TRBV4-1	-	TRBJ2-7	CASSQDEGTPYEQYF	TGCGCCAGCAGCCAAGATGAAGGGACACCCTACGAGCAGTACTTC
-	TRBV6-6	-	TRBJ2-7	CASSYSDSRGNEQYF	TGTGCCAGCAGTTACAGCGACTCAAGGGGTAACGAGCAGTACTTC
-	TRBV19	few	TRBJ2-3	CASSIAGFETDTQYF	TGTGCCAGTAGTATAGCAGGGTTTGAGACAGATACGCAGTATTTT
-	TRBV6-1	-	TRBJ1-1	CASSRTGMNTEAFF	TGTGCCAGCAGTCGGACGGGAATGAACACTGAAGCTTTCTTT
-	TRBV6-1	few	TRBJ1-4	CASSEGPGWPEKLFF	TGTGCCAGCAGTGAAGGACCGGGATGGCCTGAAAAACTGTTTTTT
-	TRBV10-3	few	TRBJ2-7	CAISDQRPSYEQYF	TGTGCCATCAGTGATCAGCGGCCCTCCTACGAGCAGTACTTC
TRBD2	TRBV19	few	TRBJ2-1	CASNENSGRVEQFF	TGTGCCAGTAACGAAAATAGCGGGAGGGTTGAGCAGTTCTTC
TRBD1	TRBV27	once	TRBJ2-7	CASSLSGGQRAYEQYF	TGTGCCAGCAGTTTATCAGGGGGACAGAGGGCCTACGAGCAGTACTTC
-	TRBV7-9	few	TRBJ1-3	CASSTLSGGNTIYF	TGTGCCAGCAGCACGCTTTCGGGGGGAAACACCATATATTTT
-	TRBV9	-	TRBJ2-7	CASSVQAPSYEQYF	TGTGCCAGCAGCGTCCAGGCACCCTCCTACGAGCAGTACTTC
-	TRBV2	-	TRBJ1-1	CASILDSLNTEAFF	TGTGCCAGCATTTTAGACAGCTTGAACACTGAAGCTTTCTTT
TRBD2	TRBV5-1	-	TRBJ2-2	CASSKTSGSAANTGELFF	TGCGCCAGCAGCAAGACTAGCGGGAGCGCCGCGAACACCGGGGAGCTGTTTTTT
-	TRBV28	-	TRBJ1-1	CASSLGKMNTEAFF	TGTGCCAGCAGCCTCGGTAAGATGAACACTGAAGCTTTCTTT
TRBD2	TRBV5-4	-	TRBJ2-1	CASSLGTSGTYNEQFF	TGTGCCAGCAGCTTAGGGACTAGCGGGACGTACAATGAGCAGTTCTTC
TRBD1	TRBV27	-	TRBJ2-1	CASSLRDRAYNEQFF	TGTGCCAGCAGTTTACGGGACAGGGCTTACAATGAGCAGTTCTTC
TRBD2	TRBV5-1	once	TRBJ2-3	CASSLTSGNADTQYF	TGCGCCAGCAGCTTGACTAGCGGGAACGCAGATACGCAGTATTTT
TRBD1	TRBV5-6	few	TRBJ1-4	CASAYQGAQYNEKLFF	TGTGCCAGCGCGTATCAGGGGGCGCAGTATAATGAAAAACTGTTTTTT
TRBD2	TRBV27	-	TRBJ2-7	CASSWSSGSYEQYF	TGTGCCAGCAGTTGGAGTAGCGGGAGCTACGAGCAGTACTTC
TRBD1	TRBV5-5	-	TRBJ2-7	CASSSTGLEQYF	TGTGCCAGCAGCTCGACAGGGCTCGAGCAGTACTTC
-	TRBV5-1	-	TRBJ1-1	CASSLTRDTEAFF	TGCGCCAGCAGCTTGACGAGGGACACTGAAGCTTTCTTT
-	TRBV28	-	TRBJ2-7	CASTQGMVREQYF	TGTGCCAGCACCCAGGGAATGGTCAGAGAGCAGTACTTC